These 18 T cell receptor beta chains originate from one sample sequenced in a study of response to subunit inactivated influenza vaccine. A single record per CDR3 protein comes from TCRdb applying MiXCR to the RT-PCR reads. This table has hundreds of thousands of distinct CDR3 sequences, about 7.6% appearing once. The sample here was PBMCs from blood, taken around 2 years after vaccination. Receptors were obtained from a man aged 50-75 years who received an inactivated influenza vaccine.

A few counts support this clonotype. CDR3 sequence: CASSLVGPDTQYF. The DNA of the CDR3 is TGTGCCAGCAGCTTGGTAGGGCCAGATACGCAGTATTTT. The chain has TRBV5-5 and TRBJ2-3; no definite D call. Trimming took off 0 bases at V and 4 bases at J, with 6 bases between the two ends. This CDR3 is 13 amino acids long. Looked up from germline, CDR1 is SGHKS and CDR2 is YYEKEE (reference sequence).

The sample holds many counts of this clonotype. The chain recombines TRBV10-3 with TRBJ1-3; 10 nucleotides match TRBD1. The CDR3 is 18 residues long. J gave up 0 bases and V 6 bases, and 11 bases lay outside the gene matches. Germline V lookup: CDR1 ENHRY, CDR2 SYGVKD. The CDR3 nucleotides are TGTGCCATCAGCCGGACAGGGGGTGGTCCGGGCTCTGGAAACACCATATATTTT. Translation: CAISRTGGGPGSGNTIYF.

There are many counts of this clonotype. This chain connects TRBV29-1 to TRBJ1-1; D is ambiguous. Per the germline V gene, CDR1 is SQVTM and CDR2 is ANQGSEA. V lost 4 bases to trimming and J lost 11 bases, with 17 bases between them. The length of the CDR3 is 12 residues. The CDR3 is CSVGPNILDAFF. The CDR3 coding sequence is TGCAGCGTTGGTCCTAACATCCTGGATGCTTTCTTT.

V is TRBV7-2 and J is TRBJ2-7, with D uncertain. Germline-derived CDR1 and CDR2 are SGHTA and FQGNSA. The CDR3 consists of 12 residues. The V end was cut by 5 bases, the J end by 6 bases, with 11 bases between. The CDR3 reads CASSAGWGEQYF. The CDR3 DNA reads TGTGCCAGCAGCGCCGGATGGGGCGAGCAGTACTTC. Filled out from reference TRBV7-2 and TRBJ2-7, the complete variable domain reads GAGVSQSPSNKVTEKGKDVELRCDPISGHTALYWYRQSLGQGLEFLIYFQGNSAPDKSGLPSDRFSAERTGGSVSTLTIQRTQQEDSAVYLCASSAGWGEQYFGPGTRLTVT.

There are a few counts of this clonotype. The rearrangement joins TRBV29-1 to TRBJ2-1; 14 bases line up with TRBD2. This CDR3 comprises 18 residues. Germline V gene sequence: CDR1 SQVTM, CDR2 ANQGSEA. Germline trimming cut 6 bases from V and 4 bases from J; bases unmatched to any gene: 14. DNA of the CDR3: TGCAGCGTAGGTCCGGGACTAGCGGGAGTAGAGCTATACAATGAGCAGTTCTTC. Encoded protein: CSVGPGLAGVELYNEQFF.

This sequence joins TRBV12-3 or TRBV12-4 and TRBJ2-3; D uncertain. The CDR3 has 12 amino acids. V was clipped by 3 bases and J by 4 bases, with 5 bases between them. The CDR3 region has the DNA TGTGCCAGCAGTTTGATCCCAGATACGCAGTATTTT. This encodes CASSLIPDTQYF.

This clonotype was recorded a few times. The chain joins TRBV28 to TRBJ2-3; TRBD2 matches 11 bases. There are 18 residues in the CDR3. Trimming cost V 4 bases and J 1 base; bases outside gene matches: 10. CDR1 is MDHEN, CDR2 SYDVKM, per germline. CDR3 loop: CASSSFSGGADGTDTQYF. In DNA, the CDR3 is TGTGCCAGCAGTTCCTTTAGCGGGGGGGCCGACGGCACAGATACGCAGTATTTT.

The CDR3 loop is CASSLVNGGEETQYF. The CDR3 DNA reads TGTGCCAGCAGCTTAGTCAACGGGGGTGAGGAGACCCAGTACTTC. V gene TRBV7-9 combines with J gene TRBJ2-5, with D perhaps TRBD2 (6 bases). Germline-derived CDR1 and CDR2 are SEHNR and FQNEAQ (reference sequence). V was clipped by 1 base and J by 5 bases, with 14 bases between them. This CDR3 is built from 15 residues.

This clonotype was counted a few times. This chain joins TRBV6-2 or TRBV6-3 and TRBJ2-2; D not resolved. V was shortened by 0 bases and J by 3 bases, with 5 bases between the two germline ends. The CDR3 sequence is 14 residues long. In germline, CDR1 is MNHEY, CDR2 SVGEGT. This CDR3 reads CASSYSSDTGELFF. Here the CDR3 DNA reads TGTGCCAGCAGTTACTCGTCCGACACCGGGGAGCTGTTTTTT.

This clonotype occurred many times. The chain recombines TRBV5-6 with TRBJ2-7, with D perhaps matching TRBD1 (5 bases). The CDR3 loop spans 18 amino acids. Trimming left V 0 bases short and J 2 bases short, with 21 bases between. Germline CDR1 is SGHDT and CDR2 is YYEEEE. The CDR3 here is CASSLVPWQGPSAYEQYF. The CDR3 coding sequence is TGTGCCAGCAGCTTGGTCCCCTGGCAGGGCCCCTCGGCCTACGAGCAGTACTTC.

The chain is built from TRBV7-9 and TRBJ2-5, with 7 nucleotides matching TRBD2. The germline CDR1 and CDR2 sequences are SEHNR and FQNEAQ (reference sequence). J was trimmed by 5 bases and V by 9 bases; bases with no gene match: 6. The CDR3 is 12 residues long. The CDR3 sequence: CASTRGVETQYF. DNA of the CDR3: TGTGCCAGTACACGGGGGGTCGAGACCCAGTACTTC.

This clonotype was observed a few times. The V and J genes are TRBV5-4 and TRBJ1-1; D is uncertain. Trimming left V 1 base short and J 0 bases short, with 10 bases between. The CDR3 runs to 15 residues. From germline, CDR1 is SGHNT and CDR2 YYREEE (reference sequence). The CDR3: CASSLRPAMNTEAFF. Written as DNA, the CDR3 is TGTGCCAGCAGCTTGCGCCCAGCCATGAACACTGAAGCTTTCTTT. Using reference TRBV5-4 and TRBJ1-1 for the parts outside the CDR3, the full variable domain is ETGVTQSPTHLIKTRGQQVTLRCSSQSGHNTVSWYQQALGQGPQFIFQYYREEENGRGNFPPRFSGLQFPNYSSELNVNALELDDSALYLCASSLRPAMNTEAFFGQGTRLTVV.

This rearrangement joins TRBV11-2 to TRBJ2-1; D unclear. The CDR3 totals 15 residues. Germline lookup yields CDR1 SGHAT and CDR2 FQNNGV. The V end was cut by 4 bases, the J end by 4 bases, with 14 bases between. In nucleotides, the CDR3 is TGTGCCAGCAGCTCCAGACTGGAGAGATACAATGAGCAGTTCTTC. This translates into CASSSRLERYNEQFF.

This clonotype was counted ten times or more. The V and J genes are TRBV20-1 and TRBJ2-3; 7 bases align to TRBD2. Germline V gene sequence: CDR1 DFQATT, CDR2 SNEGSKA (reference sequence). V was clipped by 7 bases and J by 6 bases; unmatched bases: 13. This CDR3 has 14 residues. CDR3 sequence: CSVQRREHPDTQYF. In DNA form, the CDR3 reads TGCAGTGTTCAGCGGCGGGAGCACCCCGATACGCAGTATTTT.

Many counts were recorded for this clonotype. The chain links TRBV7-2 to TRBJ1-4; 7 bases align to TRBD1. This CDR3 comprises 15 residues. The germline V gene has CDR1 SGHTA and CDR2 FQGNSA. The J segment lost 2 bases and the V segment lost 5 bases, leaving 5 bases of the junction unmatched. The CDR3 reads CASSPGTVTNEKLFF. In DNA, the CDR3 is TGTGCCAGCAGCCCTGGGACAGTTACTAATGAAAAACTGTTTTTT.

This clonotype has at least ten counts. The chain is built from TRBV12-3 or TRBV12-4 and TRBJ2-5; D might be TRBD1 (6 bases). This CDR3 contains 16 residues. V lost 5 bases and J 2 bases, leaving 18 bases between the germline ends. The CDR3 is CASSADRRPLQETQYF. For the CDR3, the DNA is TGTGCCAGCAGTGCCGACAGGAGACCGTTACAAGAGACCCAGTACTTC.

This clonotype has more than one count but fewer than ten. In DNA, the CDR3 is TGCGCCAGCAGTGTTCCATCCACCGGGGAGCTGTTTTTT. Protein: CASSVPSTGELFF. The V gene is TRBV10-2, the J gene TRBJ2-2; D call uncertain. Deletions cut 4 bases from V and 4 bases from J, with 7 bases between. The CDR3 has 13 residues. Looked up from germline, CDR1 is WSHSY and CDR2 is SAAADI.

The V call is TRBV30, the J call TRBJ2-7; D possibly corresponds to TRBD2 (5 bases). Trimming stripped 5 bases from V and 7 bases from J, with 12 bases between. CDR1 GTSNPN and CDR2 SVGIG come from the germline V gene (reference sequence). The CDR3 spans 11 residues. CDR3 in amino acids: CAWREGWEQYF. The CDR3 nucleotides are TGTGCCTGGCGGGAAGGGTGGGAGCAGTACTTC.